The present entry profiles one T cell receptor beta chain with its context. The source of the sample is a study of T-cell reconstitution after alpha-beta-depleted transplantation in children. A library of TCRbeta sequences, prepared with unique molecular identifiers, was generated. MiXCR, run by TCRdb on the PCR reads, gives a single entry per CDR3 protein. The repertoire holds about 360,000 distinct CDR3 sequences, with 13% as singletons. Germline-derived CDR1 and CDR2 are SGHTA and FQGNSA. This CDR3 has 15 amino acids. Trimming took 5 bases from V and 2 from J, leaving 15 bases between them. The chain recombines TRBV7-2 with TRBJ2-5; a possible D gene is TRBD1 (6 bases). The sequenced sample was PBMCs, obtained from the stem cell graft. The receptor was isolated from a human donor who donated a stem cell graft to a child with Fanconi anemia. As DNA, the CDR3 is TGTGCCAGCAGCGTGAGACAGGCTGGGCAAGAGACCCAGTACTTC. Amino acids: CASSVRQAGQETQYF. Using reference TRBV7-2 and TRBJ2-5 for the parts outside the CDR3, the full variable domain is GAGVSQSPSNKVTEKGKDVELRCDPISGHTALYWYRQSLGQGLEFLIYFQGNSAPDKSGLPSDRFSAERTGGSVSTLTIQRTQQEDSAVYLCASSVRQAGQETQYFGPGTRLLVL.